The subject of this entry is one TCR beta chain. Its antigen is not known. Germline V CDR1 and CDR2: WSHSY, SAAADI. This CDR3 region has 11 residues. Trimming removed 6 bases from V and 7 bases from J, with 9 bases in between. This entry is derived from a study of CD8 T cells in ankylosing spondylitis. In TCRdb, the 5' RACE reads were re-called with MiXCR into one record per CDR3 protein. Here the sample spans about 270,000 distinct CDR3 sequences, roughly 32% being singletons. Findings and limits, study-wide: In the blood and synovial fluid of reactive arthritis, some motif variants had been previously reported. A motif in TCR beta, a set of under 10 highly homologous variants, appeared characteristic of ankylosing spondylitis blood.

The clonotype was recovered from a male donor with ankylosing spondylitis or in good health (not recorded which). Specimen: blood, either unsorted or a sorted T cell fraction (not recorded which). The V and J genes are TRBV10-2 and TRBJ1-1; TRBD1 is a possible D gene (6 bases). This CDR3 reads CASRRGSEAFF. CDR3 in DNA: TGCGCCAGCAGAAGGGGGAGTGAAGCTTTCTTT.